The subject of this entry is one TCR beta chain. Its recognized antigen is unknown. The sample holds no much larger clone one base away, and base qualities are not on file. This sample was included in a study of T cell changes during pregnancy in multiple sclerosis (dated by TCRdb to between 2017 and 2020). About the full investigation: Changes in the T cell repertoire over the course of pregnancy were examined in this study in women with multiple sclerosis.

Library creation used the immunoSEQ multiplex PCR assay. TCRdb carries this immuneACCESS record with in-frame sequences only. Its versions omit some clonotypes, under half of them owing to an unresolved V gene in the studies checked, with the rest unexplained. The sample table contains tens of thousands of clones; only one count was recorded for around 85% of them. The ten largest account for less than 4% of the sample. CDR1 and CDR2 (SGHAT, FQNNGV) derive from the germline V gene. At the junction V is shortened by 3 bases and J by 0 bases, with 10 bases in between. Including the terminal cysteine and phenylalanine, the CDR3 comprises 15 residues. Only the CDR3 portion is preserved as DNA: 45 bases, with reading frame beginning at the first base.

The clonotype was recovered from a female donor with multiple sclerosis, enrolled in a pregnancy study. This material consisted of peripheral blood, taken before pregnancy. The sequence links TRBV11-2 to TRBJ2-3, with TRBD1 perhaps the D gene, on 5 matching bases. The nucleotides are TGTGCCAGCAGCTTCGGACACGTAAGCACAGATACGCAGTATTTT. Its coded protein is CASSFGHVSTDTQYF.